This T cell receptor (beta chain) was documented in a study of CD8+CD57+ T cells in acquired aplastic anemia. Study background: Sorted CD4+ and CD8+ cells yielded DNA averaging approximately 3.4 ug. Points from the study as a whole: Common to patients and controls were approximately 30 CD8+ CDR3 sequences. Controls did not differ significantly from patients in CD8+ Simpson's diversity.

This CDR3 spans 13 amino acids. Germline V gene lookup returns CDR1 SEHNR and CDR2 FQNEAQ (reference sequence). Trimming took 1 base from V and 6 from J, leaving 9 bases between them. This clonotype was found many times. Its antigen is currently unknown. TCR beta VDJ and CDR3 profiles were obtained from a genomic DNA template. TCRdb processed the reads anew with MiXCR; each CDR3 protein has one entry. The data show around 430,000 distinct CDR3 sequences, under 40% seen once. Patients selected for sequencing had displayed CD8+CD57+ cell expansion by flow cytometry. Each of the patients presented with severe acquired aplastic anemia.

The rearrangement uses TRBV7-9 and TRBJ1-2; TRBD1 might be the D (6 bases). This clonotype was obtained from a human donor with aplastic anemia. Sequencing was done on a sample of sorted CD4+, CD8+, or CD8+CD57+ T cells (not recorded which) from PBMCs. This CDR3 is CASSLEQGNGYTF. The CDR3, as DNA: TGTGCCAGCAGCTTAGAACAGGGTAATGGCTACACCTTC.